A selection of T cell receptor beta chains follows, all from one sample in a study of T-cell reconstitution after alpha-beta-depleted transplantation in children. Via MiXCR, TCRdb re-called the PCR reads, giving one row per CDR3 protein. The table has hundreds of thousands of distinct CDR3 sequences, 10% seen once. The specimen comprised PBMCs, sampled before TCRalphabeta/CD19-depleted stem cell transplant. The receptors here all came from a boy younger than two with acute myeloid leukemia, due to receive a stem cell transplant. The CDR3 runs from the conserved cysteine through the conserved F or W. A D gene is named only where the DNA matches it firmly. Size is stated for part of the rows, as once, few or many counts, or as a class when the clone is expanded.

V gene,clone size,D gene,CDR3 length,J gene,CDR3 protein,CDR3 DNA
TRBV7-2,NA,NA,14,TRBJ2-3,CASRYELRTDTQYF,TGTGCCAGCAGATACGAACTCCGCACAGATACGCAGTATTTT
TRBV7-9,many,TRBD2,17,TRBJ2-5,CASSLSTTSGGEETQYF,TGTGCCAGCAGCTTATCCACGACTAGCGGGGGGGAAGAGACCCAGTACTTC
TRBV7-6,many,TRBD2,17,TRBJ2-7,CASSLWRSGRAGGEQYF,TGTGCCAGCAGCTTATGGCGTAGCGGGAGGGCCGGGGGCGAGCAGTACTTC
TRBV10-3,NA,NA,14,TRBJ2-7,CAISEAQSSYEQYF,TGTGCCATCAGTGAGGCCCAAAGCTCCTACGAGCAGTACTTC
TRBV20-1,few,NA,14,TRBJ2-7,CSAPGPYPPYEQYF,TGCAGTGCCCCGGGACCATACCCTCCCTACGAGCAGTACTTC
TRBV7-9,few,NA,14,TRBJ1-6,CASSLGTFNSPLHF,TGTGCCAGCAGCTTAGGGACATTTAATTCACCCCTCCACTTT
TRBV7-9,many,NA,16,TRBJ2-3,CASSSLSGSSTDTQYF,TGTGCCAGCAGCTCCCTTAGCGGATCTAGCACAGATACGCAGTATTTT
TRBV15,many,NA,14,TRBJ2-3,CATSGGPRADTQYF,TGTGCCACCAGCGGGGGACCGCGCGCAGATACGCAGTATTTT
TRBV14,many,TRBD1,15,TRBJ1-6,CASSLDRGSNSPLHF,TGTGCCAGCAGCCTAGACAGGGGTTCGAACTCACCCCTCCACTTT
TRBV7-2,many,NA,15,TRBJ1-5,CASSLTRDSNQPQHF,TGTGCCAGCAGCTTAACCCGCGACAGCAATCAGCCCCAGCATTTT
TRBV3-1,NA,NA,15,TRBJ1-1,CACSKVGRQNTEAFF,TGTGCCTGCTCCAAGGTGGGACGGCAGAACACTGAAGCTTTCTTT
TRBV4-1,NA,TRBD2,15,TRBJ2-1,CASSPRLAGDHEQFF,TGCGCCAGCAGCCCTCGACTAGCGGGGGACCATGAGCAGTTCTTC
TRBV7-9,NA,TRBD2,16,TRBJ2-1,CASSLALTSSGDEQFF,TGTGCCAGCAGCTTAGCGTTGACTAGCTCGGGGGATGAGCAGTTCTTC
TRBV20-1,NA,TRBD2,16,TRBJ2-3,CSARTSGGTSFDTQYF,TGCAGTGCTCGCACTAGCGGGGGCACCAGTTTCGATACGCAGTATTTT
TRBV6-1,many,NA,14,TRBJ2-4,CASRPTGAKNIQYF,TGTGCCAGCAGGCCCACAGGGGCCAAAAACATTCAGTACTTC
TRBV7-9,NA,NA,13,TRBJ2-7,CASSVGTVYEQYF,TGTGCCAGCAGCGTGGGGACTGTCTACGAGCAGTACTTC
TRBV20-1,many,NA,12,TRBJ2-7,CSAVSSSYEQYF,TGCAGTGCCGTATCGAGCTCCTACGAGCAGTACTTC
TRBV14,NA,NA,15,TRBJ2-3,CASSQEWSSTDTQYF,TGTGCCAGCAGCCAAGAGTGGTCCAGCACAGATACGCAGTATTTT
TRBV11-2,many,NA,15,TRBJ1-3,CASRGSGDSGNTIYF,TGTGCCAGCCGCGGGAGCGGCGACTCTGGAAACACCATATATTTT
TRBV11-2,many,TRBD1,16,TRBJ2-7,CASSLARTGGVYEQYF,TGTGCCAGCAGCTTAGCCCGGACAGGGGGAGTCTACGAGCAGTACTTC
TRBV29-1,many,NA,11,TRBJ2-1,CSVGFYNEQFF,TGCAGCGTTGGTTTCTACAATGAGCAGTTCTTC
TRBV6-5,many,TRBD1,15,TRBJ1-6,CASSYQTGANSPLHF,TGTGCCAGCAGTTACCAGACAGGGGCGAATTCACCCCTCCACTTT
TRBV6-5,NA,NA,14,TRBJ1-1,CASSYPGVNTEAFF,TGTGCCAGCAGTTACCCGGGGGTGAACACTGAAGCTTTCTTT